The sequence of this T cell receptor (beta chain) was determined in a study of T cell clones after liver transplantation. Study summary: TCRbeta sequencing after a pre-transplant mixed lymphocyte reaction identified graft-donor-reactive clones, later tracked in post-transplant blood. Without induction therapy, subjects received standard immunosuppression until 12-24 months post-transplant. General study findings and limits: Graft donor-reactive T cells may have migrated into the graft rather than being deleted. The donor-reactive repertoire was only partly measurable in two subjects, lacking donor cells.

The CDR3 sequence is 13 residues long. The V gene's germline CDR1 is LNHDA and CDR2 SQIVND (reference sequence). V dropped 7 bases and J dropped 4 bases, with 13 bases sitting between them. On this clone itself: What it recognizes is unknown.

Sequencing used immunoSEQ multiplex PCR; TCRdb keeps in-frame clones, though not all of them. The sample lists 70,000 to 85,000 clones, about four fifths seen once, with roughly 0.6% in the top ten. Sample: CD4+ T cells from blood, taken before liver transplant. The chain has TRBV19 and TRBJ2-5, with D tentatively TRBD1 (5 bases). This clonotype was sampled from a human donor who received a liver transplant. The CDR3 DNA reads as TGTGCCAGTAAAAGGGGCCCCGGAGAGACCCAGTACTTC. It specifies CASKRGPGETQYF.